The following is a T cell receptor beta chain sequence with its context. Its specificity is not known. This sample was taken from a study of cytomegalovirus exposure and HLA in healthy donors. Study outcomes and limitations: Based on reports, TCR beta sequences accurately predicted HLA-A and HLA-B alleles for most subjects. According to a later analysis, donors in an Asian-associated ancestry cluster reportedly had fewer N-insertions than the approximately 730-donor mean. Sequencing likely produced, as an artifact, a cluster of highly shared sequence variants.

In germline, CDR1 is MDHEN, CDR2 SYDVKM. Trimming took 3 bases from V and 12 from J; bases not matched to a gene: 8. The CDR3 contains 15 residues. 60 Vbeta and 13 Jbeta primers were used in PCR. The table came from immunoSEQ multiplex PCR; TCRdb's copy has only in-frame clones and leaves some out. The repertoire holds roughly 200,000 clones, with more than 60% as singletons. Nominally healthy donors provided the samples, though records likely missed some immune exposures. This TCR derives from a woman aged 55-70 years in good health and CMV-seropositive. Sequenced material: PBMCs. The chain recombines TRBV28 with TRBJ2-1, with 13 positions matching TRBD2. CDR3 loop: CASSFSLLAGGWQFF. In DNA, the CDR3 is TGTGCCAGCAGTTTTTCGTTACTAGCGGGAGGGTGGCAGTTCTTC. Supplemented by reference TRBV28 and TRBJ2-1, the full variable domain reads DVKVTQSSRYLVKRTGEKVFLECVQDMDHENMFWYRQDPGLGLRLIYFSYDVKMKEKGDIPEGYSVSREKKERFSLILESASTNQTSMYLCASSFSLLAGGWQFFGPGTRLTVL.